The next 9 T cell receptor beta chains were all read from a single sample in a study of T-cell memory formation after mild COVID-19. TCRdb fed the 5' RACE reads into MiXCR, producing one record per CDR3 protein. The repertoire holds hundreds of thousands of distinct CDR3 sequences, with about 20% as singletons. Sequencing was performed on PBMCs or a T cell subset sorted from them (not recorded which). Every receptor here comes from an adult woman who had mild COVID-19 (a few samples of this study predate the infection). Cell type and time point are not known.

This clonotype occurred a few times. The V call is TRBV6-2 or TRBV6-3, the J call TRBJ1-6, with TRBD1 identical over 7 bases. The V and J ends lost 6 bases and 7 bases, in that order; junction bases with no gene match: 9. Germline V CDR1 and CDR2: MNHEY, SVGEGT. This CDR3 has 15 amino acids. In nucleotides, the CDR3 is TGTGCCAGCAGCCGGGGACAGAACTTCAATTCACCCCTCCACTTT. Encoded protein: CASSRGQNFNSPLHF.

This clonotype was seen a handful of times. The chain couples TRBV5-1 to TRBJ1-1; D gene uncertain. The CDR3 length is 15 residues. V was shortened by 3 bases and J by 0 bases, with 12 bases between the two germline ends. Germline loops: CDR1 SGHRS, CDR2 YFSETQ. The CDR3 bases are TGCGCCAGCAGCTCCTCGACAACCATGAACACTGAAGCTTTCTTT. Protein sequence: CASSSSTTMNTEAFF.

The V and J genes are TRBV7-2 and TRBJ2-5, with 9 nucleotides matching TRBD2. The CDR3 is made up of 17 amino acids. Trimming removed 5 bases from V and 2 bases from J; junction bases left unmatched: 12. Per germline, CDR1 SGHTA and CDR2 FQGNSA. CDR3 sequence reads: CASSHVRTSAPQETQYF. The DNA of the CDR3 is TGTGCCAGCAGCCACGTCCGGACTAGCGCGCCACAAGAGACCCAGTACTTC.

The V and J genes are TRBV5-1 and TRBJ1-2; 12 positions agree with TRBD1. Germline assignment: CDR1 SGHRS and CDR2 YFSETQ. With V trimmed by 4 bases and J by 7 bases, 5 bases remained unmatched. The CDR3 is 14 residues long. CDR3 sequence reads: CASSPGQGARGYTF. In nucleotides, the CDR3 is TGCGCCAGCAGCCCGGGACAGGGGGCGCGTGGCTACACCTTC.

The chain joins TRBV12-3 or TRBV12-4 to TRBJ1-4; possibly TRBD1 for D (6 bases). This CDR3 has 17 residues. The ends were cut back, 2 bases at V and 6 bases at J, with 19 bases in the middle. CDR3 protein: CASSLSPRDNEDEKLFF. The CDR3 DNA is TGTGCCAGCAGTTTATCCCCCCGGGACAACGAGGATGAAAAACTGTTTTTT.

This clonotype appeared a few times. The chain carries TRBV14 and TRBJ1-2; weak D call: TRBD1 (5 bases). The CDR3 length is 14 residues. Trimming took 4 bases from V and 6 from J, leaving 15 bases between them. Germline CDR1 SGHDN, CDR2 FVKESK. CDR3 region: CASSPRVGGDGYTF. In DNA form, the CDR3 reads TGTGCCAGCAGCCCCAGGGTCGGCGGGGATGGCTACACCTTC.

CDR3 DNA: TGTGCCAGCAGCTGGACACAGGGAAGCACAGATACGCAGTATTTT. Amino acids: CASSWTQGSTDTQYF. The J gene is TRBJ2-3, the V gene TRBV7-9; weak D call: TRBD1 (6 bases). The CDR3 is 15 amino acids. V lost 4 bases and J lost 0, with 11 bases in between. Germline lookup yields CDR1 SEHNR and CDR2 FQNEAQ (reference sequence).

This chain uses TRBV5-1 with TRBJ1-1, with 9 bases aligning to TRBD1. V dropped 4 bases and J dropped 4; count of bases not matched to a gene: 8. This CDR3 has 15 amino acids. Germline CDR1 is SGHRS and CDR2 is YFSETQ. This CDR3 reads CASSAQGAGVTEAFF. CDR3 sequence (DNA): TGCGCCAGCAGCGCACAGGGGGCAGGGGTCACTGAAGCTTTCTTT. The complete variable domain, with remaining parts taken from reference TRBV5-1 and TRBJ1-1, reads KAGVTQTPRYLIKTRGQQVTLSCSPISGHRSVSWYQQTPGQGLQFLFEYFSETQRNKGNFPGRFSGRQFSNSRSEMNVSTLELGDSALYLCASSAQGAGVTEAFFGQGTRLTVV.

The gene calls are TRBV6-2 or TRBV6-3 and TRBJ1-5; no definite D call. The CDR3 consists of 13 residues. The germline V and J ends were trimmed by 6 bases and 5 bases, with 11 bases remaining between them. Germline V gene data show CDR1 as MNHEY and CDR2 as SVGEGT. The CDR3 DNA reads TGTGCCAGCAGCGACCTAAGGGATCAGCCCCAGCATTTT. It codes for CASSDLRDQPQHF.